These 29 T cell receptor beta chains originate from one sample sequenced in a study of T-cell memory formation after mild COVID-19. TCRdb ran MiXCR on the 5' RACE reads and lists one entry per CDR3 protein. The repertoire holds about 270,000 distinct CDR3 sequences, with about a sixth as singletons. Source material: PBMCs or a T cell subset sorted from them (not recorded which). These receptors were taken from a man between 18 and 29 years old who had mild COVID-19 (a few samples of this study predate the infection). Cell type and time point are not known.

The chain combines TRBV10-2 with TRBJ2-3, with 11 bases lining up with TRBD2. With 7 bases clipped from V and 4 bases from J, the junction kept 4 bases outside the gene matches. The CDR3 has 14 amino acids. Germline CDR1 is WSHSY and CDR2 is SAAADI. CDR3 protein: CASTMTSGADTQYF. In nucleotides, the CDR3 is TGCGCCAGCACAATGACTAGCGGGGCAGATACGCAGTATTTT.

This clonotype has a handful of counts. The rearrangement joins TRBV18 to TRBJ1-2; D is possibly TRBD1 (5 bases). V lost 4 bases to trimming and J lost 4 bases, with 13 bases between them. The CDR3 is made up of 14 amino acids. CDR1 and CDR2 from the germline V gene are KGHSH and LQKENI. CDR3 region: CASSLGDLLYGYTF. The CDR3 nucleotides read TGTGCCAGCTCACTGGGGGACCTTCTCTATGGCTACACCTTC.

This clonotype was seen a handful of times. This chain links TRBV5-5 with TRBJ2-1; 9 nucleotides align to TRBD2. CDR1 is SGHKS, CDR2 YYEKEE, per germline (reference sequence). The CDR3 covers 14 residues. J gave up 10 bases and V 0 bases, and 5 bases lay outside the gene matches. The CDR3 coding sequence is TGTGCCAGCAGCTTGGGTCCCCTAGCGGGAGAGCAGTTCTTC. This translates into CASSLGPLAGEQFF.

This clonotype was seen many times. Here the CDR3 reads CASSPPRQGGTEAFF. CDR3 bases: TGCGCCAGCAGCCCTCCGAGACAGGGAGGCACTGAAGCTTTCTTT. The chain combines TRBV5-1 with TRBJ1-1, with 7 bases fitting TRBD1. CDR1 is SGHRS and CDR2 is YFSETQ in the germline V gene. The CDR3 totals 15 residues. The ends lost 4 bases at V and 4 bases at J; junction bases unmatched: 10.

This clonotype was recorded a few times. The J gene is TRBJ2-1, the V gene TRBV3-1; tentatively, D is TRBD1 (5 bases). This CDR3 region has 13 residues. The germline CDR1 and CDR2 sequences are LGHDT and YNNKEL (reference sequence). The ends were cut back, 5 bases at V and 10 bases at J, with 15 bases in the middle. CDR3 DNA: TGTGCCAGCAGCAGGGGTTGGGGCCCCGAGCAGTTCTTC. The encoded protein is CASSRGWGPEQFF.

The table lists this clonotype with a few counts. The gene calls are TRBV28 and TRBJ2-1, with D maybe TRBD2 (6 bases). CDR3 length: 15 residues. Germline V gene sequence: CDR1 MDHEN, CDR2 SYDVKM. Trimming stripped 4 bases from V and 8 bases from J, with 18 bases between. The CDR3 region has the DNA TGTGCCAGCAGTTCCCGGCCGGGGGTAGGAGATGAGCAGTTCTTC. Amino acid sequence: CASSSRPGVGDEQFF.

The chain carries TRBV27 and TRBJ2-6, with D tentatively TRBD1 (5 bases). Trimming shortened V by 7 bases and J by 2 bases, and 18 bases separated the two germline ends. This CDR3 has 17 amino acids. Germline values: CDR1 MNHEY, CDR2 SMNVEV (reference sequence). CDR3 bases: TGTGCCAGCACCCGACAGCCTCAGGGCGCTGGGGCCAACGTCCTGACTTTC. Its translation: CASTRQPQGAGANVLTF.

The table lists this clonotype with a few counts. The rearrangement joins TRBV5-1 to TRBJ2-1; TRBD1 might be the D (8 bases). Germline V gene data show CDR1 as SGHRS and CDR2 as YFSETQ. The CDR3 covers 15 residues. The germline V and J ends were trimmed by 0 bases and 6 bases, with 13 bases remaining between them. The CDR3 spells CASSLGTGRVNEQFF. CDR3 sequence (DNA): TGCGCCAGCAGCTTGGGGACAGGGAGGGTCAATGAGCAGTTCTTC.

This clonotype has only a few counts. The CDR3 loop reads CASSPPGSNQPQHF. The CDR3 DNA reads TGTGCCAGCAGCCCCCCGGGAAGCAATCAGCCCCAGCATTTT. The chain employs TRBV12-3 or TRBV12-4 and TRBJ1-5; no reliable D call. The V and J ends lost 6 bases and 1 base respectively, with 10 bases between them. The CDR3 covers 14 residues.

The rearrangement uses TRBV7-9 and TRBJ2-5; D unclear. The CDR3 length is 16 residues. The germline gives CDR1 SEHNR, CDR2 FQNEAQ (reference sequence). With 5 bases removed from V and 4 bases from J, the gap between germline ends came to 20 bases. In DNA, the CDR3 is TGTGCCAGCAGCACCCCCCGGAAGGGCCCGCTAGAGACCCAGTACTTC. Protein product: CASSTPRKGPLETQYF. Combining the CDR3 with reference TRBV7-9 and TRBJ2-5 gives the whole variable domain DTGVSQNPRHKITKRGQNVTFRCDPISEHNRLYWYRQTLGQGPEFLTYFQNEAQLEKSRLLSDRFSAERPKGSFSTLEIQRTEQGDSAMYLCASSTPRKGPLETQYFGPGTRLLVL.

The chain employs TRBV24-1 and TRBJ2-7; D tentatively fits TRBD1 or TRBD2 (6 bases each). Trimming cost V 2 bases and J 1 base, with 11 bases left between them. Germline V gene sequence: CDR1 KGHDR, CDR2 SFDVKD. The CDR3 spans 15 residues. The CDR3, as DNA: TGTGCCACCAGTGATTCCACAGGGAGGTCCTACGAGCAGTACTTC. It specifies CATSDSTGRSYEQYF.

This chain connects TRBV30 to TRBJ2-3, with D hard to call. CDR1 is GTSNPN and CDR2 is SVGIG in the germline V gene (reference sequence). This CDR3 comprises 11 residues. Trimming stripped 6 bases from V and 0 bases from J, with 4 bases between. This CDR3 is CACASTDTQYF. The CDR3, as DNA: TGTGCCTGCGCTAGCACAGATACGCAGTATTTT.

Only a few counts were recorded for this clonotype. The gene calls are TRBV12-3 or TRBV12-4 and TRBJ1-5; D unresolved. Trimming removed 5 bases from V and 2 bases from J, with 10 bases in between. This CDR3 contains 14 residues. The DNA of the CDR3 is TGTGCCAGCAGTGACACAGCAGGCAATCAGCCCCAGCATTTT. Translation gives CASSDTAGNQPQHF.

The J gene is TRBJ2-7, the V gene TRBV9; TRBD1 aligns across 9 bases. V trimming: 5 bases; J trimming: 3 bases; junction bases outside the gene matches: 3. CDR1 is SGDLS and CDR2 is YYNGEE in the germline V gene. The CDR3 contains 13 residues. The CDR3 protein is CASRQTGGYEQYF. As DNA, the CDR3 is TGTGCCAGCAGACAGACAGGGGGCTACGAGCAGTACTTC.

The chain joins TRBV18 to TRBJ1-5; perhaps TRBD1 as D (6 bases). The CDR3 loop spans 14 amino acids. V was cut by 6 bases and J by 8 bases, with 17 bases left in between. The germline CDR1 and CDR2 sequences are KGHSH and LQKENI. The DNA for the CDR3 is TGTGCCAGCTCCACCGAAGGGGGGAGGAAGCCCCAGCATTTT. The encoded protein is CASSTEGGRKPQHF.

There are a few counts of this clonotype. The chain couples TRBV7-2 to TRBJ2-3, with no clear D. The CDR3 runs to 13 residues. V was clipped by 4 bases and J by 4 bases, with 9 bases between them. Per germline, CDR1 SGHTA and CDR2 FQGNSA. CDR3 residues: CASSWLGADTQYF. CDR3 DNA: TGTGCCAGCAGCTGGCTGGGCGCAGATACGCAGTATTTT.

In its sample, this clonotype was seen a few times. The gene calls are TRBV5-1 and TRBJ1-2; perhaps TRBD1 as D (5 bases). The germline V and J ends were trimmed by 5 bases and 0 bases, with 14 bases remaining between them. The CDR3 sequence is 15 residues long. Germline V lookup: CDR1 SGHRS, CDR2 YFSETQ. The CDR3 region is CASRDGTGANYGYTF. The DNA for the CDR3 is TGCGCCAGCAGAGATGGGACGGGGGCTAACTATGGCTACACCTTC.

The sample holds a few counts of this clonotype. This CDR3 is CASSEAQASYLGYTF. For the CDR3, the DNA is TGTGCCAGCAGTGAAGCGCAGGCGAGTTACCTAGGCTACACCTTC. The chain combines TRBV2 with TRBJ1-2; D is ambiguous. Looked up from germline, CDR1 is SNHLY and CDR2 is FYNNEI. Trimming removed 0 bases from V and 8 bases from J, with 16 bases in between. This CDR3 spans 15 amino acids.

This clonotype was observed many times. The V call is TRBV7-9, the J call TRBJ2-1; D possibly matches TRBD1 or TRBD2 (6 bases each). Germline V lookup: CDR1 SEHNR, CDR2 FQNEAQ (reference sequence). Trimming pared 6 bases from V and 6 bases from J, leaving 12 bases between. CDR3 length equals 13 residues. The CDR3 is CASRTEGGNEQFF. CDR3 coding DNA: TGTGCCAGCAGAACGGAGGGGGGCAATGAGCAGTTCTTC.

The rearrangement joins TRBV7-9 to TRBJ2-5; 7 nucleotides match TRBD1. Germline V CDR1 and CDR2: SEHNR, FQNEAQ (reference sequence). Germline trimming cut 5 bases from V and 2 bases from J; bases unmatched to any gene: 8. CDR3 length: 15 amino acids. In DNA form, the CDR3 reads TGTGCCAGCAGCGCCCTCCGGGACAGACAAGAGACCCAGTACTTC. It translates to CASSALRDRQETQYF.

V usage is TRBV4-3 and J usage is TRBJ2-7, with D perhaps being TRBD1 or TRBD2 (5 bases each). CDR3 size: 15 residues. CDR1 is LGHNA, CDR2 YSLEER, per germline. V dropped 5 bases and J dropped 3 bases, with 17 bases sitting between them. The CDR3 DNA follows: TGCGCCAGCAGCTTGACTCCGGGACCCAGCTACGAGCAGTACTTC. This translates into CASSLTPGPSYEQYF.

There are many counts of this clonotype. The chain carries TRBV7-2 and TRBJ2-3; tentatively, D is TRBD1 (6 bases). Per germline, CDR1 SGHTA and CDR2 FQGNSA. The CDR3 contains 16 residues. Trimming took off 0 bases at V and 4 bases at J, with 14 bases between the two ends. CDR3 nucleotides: TGTGCCAGCAGCTTAGCGGGGACAAGTTCCCCAGATACGCAGTATTTT. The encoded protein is CASSLAGTSSPDTQYF.

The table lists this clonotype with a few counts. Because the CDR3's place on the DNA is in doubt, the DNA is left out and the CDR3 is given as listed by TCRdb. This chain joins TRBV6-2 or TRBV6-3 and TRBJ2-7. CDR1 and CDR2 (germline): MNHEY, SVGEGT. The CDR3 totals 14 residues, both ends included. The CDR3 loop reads CASSTSGNTYEQYF.

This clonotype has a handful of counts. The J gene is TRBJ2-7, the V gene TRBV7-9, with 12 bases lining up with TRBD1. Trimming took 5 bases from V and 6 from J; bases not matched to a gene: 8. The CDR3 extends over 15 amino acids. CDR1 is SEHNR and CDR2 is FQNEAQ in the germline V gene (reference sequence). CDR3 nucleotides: TGTGCCAGCAGCCATAGGGGACAGGGGGCCGCCGAGCAGTACTTC. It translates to CASSHRGQGAAEQYF.

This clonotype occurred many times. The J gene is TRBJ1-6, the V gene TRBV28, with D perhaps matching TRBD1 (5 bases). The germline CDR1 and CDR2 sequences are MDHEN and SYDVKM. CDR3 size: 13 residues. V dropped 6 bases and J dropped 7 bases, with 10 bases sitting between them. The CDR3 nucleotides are TGTGCCAGCAGGAGAGAGGGGAATTCACCCCTCCACTTT. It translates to CASRREGNSPLHF.

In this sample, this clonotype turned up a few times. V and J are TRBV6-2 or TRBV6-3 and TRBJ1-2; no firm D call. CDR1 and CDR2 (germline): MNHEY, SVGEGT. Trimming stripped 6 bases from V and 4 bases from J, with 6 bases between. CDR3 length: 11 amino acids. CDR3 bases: TGTGCCAGCAGGCACAGCTATGGCTACACCTTC. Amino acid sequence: CASRHSYGYTF.

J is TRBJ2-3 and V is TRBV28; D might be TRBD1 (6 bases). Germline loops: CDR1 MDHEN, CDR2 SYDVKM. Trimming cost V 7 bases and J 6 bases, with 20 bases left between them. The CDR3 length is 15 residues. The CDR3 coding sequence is TGTGCCAGCAACCAGCCAGGGGCGCCCCCCGATACGCAGTATTTT. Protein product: CASNQPGAPPDTQYF.

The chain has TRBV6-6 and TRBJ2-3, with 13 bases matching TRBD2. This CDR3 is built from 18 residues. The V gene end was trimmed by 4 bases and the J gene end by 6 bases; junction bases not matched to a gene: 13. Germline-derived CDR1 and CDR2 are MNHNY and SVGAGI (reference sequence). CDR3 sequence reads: CASSFLTGTSGAKDTQYF. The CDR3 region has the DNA TGTGCCAGCAGTTTCCTGACCGGGACTAGCGGGGCTAAGGATACGCAGTATTTT.

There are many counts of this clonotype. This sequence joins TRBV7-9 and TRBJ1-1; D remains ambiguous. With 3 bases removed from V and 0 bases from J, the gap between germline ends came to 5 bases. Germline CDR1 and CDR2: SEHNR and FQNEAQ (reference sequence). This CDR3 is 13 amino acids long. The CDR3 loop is CASSFNMNTEAFF. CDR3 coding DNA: TGTGCCAGCAGCTTTAACATGAACACTGAAGCTTTCTTT.